The 21 T cell receptor beta chains reported below all come from one sample, sequenced in a study of T cell responses to AZD1222 COVID-19 vaccine. Sequenced by immunoSEQ multiplex PCR; TCRdb stores in-frame clones only, minus some. The repertoire holds 65,000 to 80,000 clones, roughly 94% seen once, with 6% to 8.5% in the top ten. Material: peripheral blood, obtained on day 0 of MenACWY control vaccination. These receptors originate from an adult in good health.

This chain connects TRBV5-1 to TRBJ2-5; TRBD2 matches 11 bases. The CDR3 has 13 residues. V gave up 4 bases and J gave up 4 bases; unmatched junction bases: 0. Germline CDR1 and CDR2: SGHRS and YFSETQ. CDR3 bases: TGCGCCAGCAGCGGGACTAGCGGAGAGACCCAGTACTTC. It yields the protein CASSGTSGETQYF.

This rearrangement joins TRBV2 to TRBJ1-5; no clear D gene. The V end lost 4 bases, the J end lost 3 bases, and 7 bases lay between the germline ends. Germline lookup yields CDR1 SNHLY and CDR2 FYNNEI. CDR3 size: 13 residues. CDR3 coding DNA: TGTGCCAGCAGTGGGTCCGACAATCAGCCCCAGCATTTT. It is translated as CASSGSDNQPQHF.

The chain joins TRBV7-9 to TRBJ1-6; the D is unclear. The germline gives CDR1 SEHNR, CDR2 FQNEAQ (reference sequence). V was pared by 5 bases and J by 8 bases, with 13 bases between. The CDR3 runs to 14 residues. The CDR3 reads CASSPTSVHSPLHF. CDR3 DNA: TGTGCCAGCAGCCCAACTAGTGTGCATTCACCCCTCCACTTT.

The J gene is TRBJ1-1, the V gene TRBV7-9; D gene uncertain. The CDR3 contains 11 residues. Germline V gives CDR1 SEHNR, CDR2 FQNEAQ (reference sequence). V lost 5 bases to trimming and J lost 7 bases, with 8 bases between them. In nucleotides, the CDR3 is TGTGCCAGCAGCACCACTGTTGAAGCTTTCTTT. It translates to CASSTTVEAFF.

V is TRBV7-6 and J is TRBJ2-7, with D maybe TRBD2 (6 bases). The CDR3 sequence is 16 residues long. Looked up from germline, CDR1 is SGHVS and CDR2 is FNYEAQ. The V gene lost 6 bases and the J gene lost 5 bases, with 23 bases spanning the gap. CDR3 nucleotides: TGTGCCAGCAGACGACCCCGGTGGCGGGGCCTTGACGAGCAGTACTTC. Its protein is CASRRPRWRGLDEQYF.

The chain links TRBV12-3 or TRBV12-4 to TRBJ2-3, with a possible D match to TRBD2 (6 bases). The CDR3 sequence is 13 residues long. V lost 7 bases to trimming and J lost 4 bases, with 12 bases between them. DNA for the CDR3: TGTGCCAGCACCCCCCCGGGGGCAGATACGCAGTATTTT. This sequence encodes CASTPPGADTQYF.

V and J are TRBV7-9 and TRBJ2-3, with 7 bases fitting TRBD1. V lost 5 bases to trimming and J lost 2 bases; unmatched junction nucleotides: 10. The V gene's germline CDR1 is SEHNR and CDR2 FQNEAQ (reference sequence). The CDR3 loop spans 16 amino acids. CDR3 sequence (DNA): TGTGCCAGCAGCCCGGGGACAGTTCTATTCACAGATACGCAGTATTTT. Translating it yields CASSPGTVLFTDTQYF. Drawing the rest from reference TRBV7-9 and TRBJ2-3, the complete variable domain is DTGVSQNPRHKITKRGQNVTFRCDPISEHNRLYWYRQTLGQGPEFLTYFQNEAQLEKSRLLSDRFSAERPKGSFSTLEIQRTEQGDSAMYLCASSPGTVLFTDTQYFGPGTRLTVL.

The rearrangement joins TRBV2 to TRBJ2-7; the D gene is possibly TRBD2 (6 bases). The CDR3 has 11 amino acids. The V gene's germline CDR1 is SNHLY and CDR2 FYNNEI. V shed 7 bases and J shed 6 bases, with 10 bases lying between them. The CDR3: CASTRGGEQYF. The CDR3 DNA reads as TGTGCCAGCACTCGGGGAGGCGAGCAGTACTTC.

The V call is TRBV9, the J call TRBJ2-2; D is undetermined. V gave up 0 bases and J gave up 8 bases, with 11 bases separating them. CDR1 is SGDLS, CDR2 YYNGEE, per germline. There are 14 residues in the CDR3. CDR3 protein: CASSVGLSEGELFF. The CDR3 bases are TGTGCCAGCAGCGTAGGTCTATCCGAGGGGGAGCTGTTTTTT.

J is TRBJ1-4 and V is TRBV28; D is unclear. Deletions cut 7 bases from V and 0 bases from J, with 12 bases between. CDR1 and CDR2 from the germline V gene are MDHEN and SYDVKM. The CDR3 is 15 residues long. Written as DNA, the CDR3 is TGTGCCAGCACCCCGACACGTGCAACTAATGAAAAACTGTTTTTT. Its translation is CASTPTRATNEKLFF. The full variable domain, with the rest looked up from reference TRBV28 and TRBJ1-4, is DVKVTQSSRYLVKRTGEKVFLECVQDMDHENMFWYRQDPGLGLRLIYFSYDVKMKEKGDIPEGYSVSREKKERFSLILESASTNQTSMYLCASTPTRATNEKLFFGSGTQLSVL.

V is TRBV5-1 and J is TRBJ2-5, with D uncertain. The ends were cut back, 3 bases at V and 2 bases at J, with 8 bases in the middle. This CDR3 spans 13 amino acids. Germline V gives CDR1 SGHRS, CDR2 YFSETQ. CDR3 protein: CASSWNGQETQYF. The CDR3 coding sequence is TGCGCCAGCAGCTGGAATGGTCAAGAGACCCAGTACTTC.

The chain couples TRBV5-4 to TRBJ2-1, with 9 nucleotides matching TRBD2. Per germline, CDR1 SGHNT and CDR2 YYREEE (reference sequence). J lost 6 bases, V lost 2 bases, and 9 bases had no gene match. The CDR3 extends over 16 amino acids. CDR3 DNA: TGTGCCAGCAGCTTCCCTAGCGGGGCAACGGTCAATGAGCAGTTCTTC. Amino acid sequence: CASSFPSGATVNEQFF. The entire variable domain, with the rest obtained from reference TRBV5-4 and TRBJ2-1, is as follows: ETGVTQSPTHLIKTRGQQVTLRCSSQSGHNTVSWYQQALGQGPQFIFQYYREEENGRGNFPPRFSGLQFPNYSSELNVNALELDDSALYLCASSFPSGATVNEQFFGPGTRLTVL.

This chain links TRBV5-1 with TRBJ2-2; a possible D gene is TRBD1 (7 bases). V lost 0 bases, J lost 6 bases, and 15 bases lay in between. CDR3 length: 16 residues. Germline-derived CDR1 and CDR2 are SGHRS and YFSETQ. The CDR3 DNA reads as TGCGCCAGCAGCTTGGTTGGAGGGGGCGCTTCCGGGGAGCTGTTTTTT. Its translation is CASSLVGGGASGELFF.

The chain is built from TRBV6-1 and TRBJ2-7; weak D call: TRBD1 (6 bases). V gave up 5 bases and J gave up 4 bases, with 15 bases separating them. The CDR3 runs 14 residues. Germline V gives CDR1 MNHNS, CDR2 SASEGT. The CDR3 protein is CASSPPGQSYEQYF. DNA for the CDR3: TGTGCCAGCAGTCCTCCGGGACAATCATACGAGCAGTACTTC.

The chain uses TRBV28 and TRBJ1-1; 8 nucleotides line up with TRBD1. The length of the CDR3 is 15 residues. Germline V CDR1 and CDR2: MDHEN, SYDVKM. V dropped 5 bases and J dropped 4; count of bases not matched to a gene: 9. CDR3 protein: CASSTGQGWITEAFF. CDR3 sequence (DNA): TGTGCCAGCAGTACCGGACAGGGTTGGATCACTGAAGCTTTCTTT.

The CDR3 bases are TGTGCCAGCAGTGCAAGGACTCATCAGCCCCAGCATTTT. Translating gives CASSARTHQPQHF. The chain is built from TRBV12-3 or TRBV12-4 and TRBJ1-5; D gene unclear. CDR3 length: 13 amino acids. Trimming left V 5 bases short and J 5 bases short, with 10 bases between.

This clone showed up just once. This rearrangement joins TRBV5-6 to TRBJ1-2, with unresolved D. Germline V lookup: CDR1 SGHDT, CDR2 YYEEEE. V was trimmed by 4 bases and J by 5 bases, leaving 9 bases between them. The CDR3 sequence is 12 residues long. For the CDR3, the DNA is TGTGCCAGCAGCGCTAAGGGATATGGCTACACCTTC. This sequence encodes CASSAKGYGYTF.

The rearrangement joins TRBV7-9 to TRBJ2-5; the D is unclear. V shed 3 bases and J shed 2 bases, with 7 bases lying between them. The CDR3 runs to 13 residues. CDR1 and CDR2 (germline): SEHNR, FQNEAQ (reference sequence). The CDR3 here is CASSFGQQETQYF. CDR3 in DNA: TGTGCCAGCAGCTTCGGGCAGCAAGAGACCCAGTACTTC.

The genes are TRBV24-1 and TRBJ2-5; 8 bases match TRBD2. Germline CDR1 KGHDR, CDR2 SFDVKD. V dropped 3 bases and J dropped 0; count of bases not matched to a gene: 5. The CDR3 has 16 amino acids. The CDR3 spells CATSDRGSGNQETQYF. CDR3 in DNA: TGTGCCACCAGTGATCGGGGTAGCGGGAACCAAGAGACCCAGTACTTC.

The chain is built from TRBV7-2 and TRBJ2-7, with D uncertain. V gave up 7 bases and J gave up 0 bases, with 16 bases separating them. The length of the CDR3 is 15 residues. Germline V CDR1 and CDR2: SGHTA, FQGNSA. The CDR3 spells CASTRRAPSSYEQYF. CDR3 in DNA: TGTGCCAGCACCCGCCGGGCGCCAAGCTCCTACGAGCAGTACTTC.

DNA for the CDR3: TGTGCCAGTACCTCGAGGGGGTTTATCGATTCACCCCTCCACTTT. Amino acid sequence: CASTSRGFIDSPLHF. The chain joins TRBV19 to TRBJ1-6; D possibly corresponds to TRBD1 (6 bases). The length of the CDR3 is 15 residues. Germline V lookup: CDR1 LNHDA, CDR2 SQIVND (reference sequence). V was shortened by 7 bases and J by 8 bases, with 18 bases between the two germline ends.